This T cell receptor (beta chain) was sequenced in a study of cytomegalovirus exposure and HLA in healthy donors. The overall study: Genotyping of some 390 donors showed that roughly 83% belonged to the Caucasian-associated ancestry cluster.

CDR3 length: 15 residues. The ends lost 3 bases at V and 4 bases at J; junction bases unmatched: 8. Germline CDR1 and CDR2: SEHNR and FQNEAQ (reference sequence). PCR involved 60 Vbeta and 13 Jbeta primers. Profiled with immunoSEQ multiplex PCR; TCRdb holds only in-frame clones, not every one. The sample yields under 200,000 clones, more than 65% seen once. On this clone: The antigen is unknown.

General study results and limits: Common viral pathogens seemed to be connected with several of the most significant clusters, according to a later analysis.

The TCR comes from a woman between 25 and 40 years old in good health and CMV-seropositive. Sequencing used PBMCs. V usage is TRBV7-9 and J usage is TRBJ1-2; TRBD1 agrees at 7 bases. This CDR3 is CASSFDRDPPYGYTF. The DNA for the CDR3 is TGTGCCAGCAGCTTTGACAGGGACCCCCCCTATGGCTACACCTTC.